Presented here are 7 T cell receptor beta chains from one specimen sequenced in a study of identical twins. One entry per CDR3 protein results from TCRdb running MiXCR on the 5' RACE reads. The table has 470,000 or so distinct CDR3 sequences, about 24% seen once. The data also belong to a second study, concerning T cells expressing NK-cell markers.

The sequenced sample consisted of CD4+ T cells sorted from blood. These receptors all stem from a young woman in good health.

This clonotype was found a few times. V and J are TRBV3-1 and TRBJ2-5; 13 bases agree with TRBD2. Germline V CDR1 and CDR2: LGHDT, YNNKEL (reference sequence). V lost 0 bases and J lost 4; bases outside the gene matches: 5. This CDR3 comprises 17 residues. CDR3 region: CASSQDVRTSGRETQYF. CDR3 nucleotide sequence: TGTGCCAGCAGCCAAGATGTAAGGACTAGCGGGAGAGAGACCCAGTACTTC.

The chain combines TRBV7-2 with TRBJ2-1; D is unresolved. Trimming left V 5 bases short and J 5 bases short, with 10 bases between. The germline CDR1 and CDR2 sequences are SGHTA and FQGNSA. CDR3 length: 13 amino acids. As DNA, the CDR3 is TGTGCCAGCAGCCCCCCTTCACACAATGAGCAGTTCTTC. This translates into CASSPPSHNEQFF.

There are a few counts of this clonotype. The chain uses TRBV2 and TRBJ2-7, with no clear D. The CDR3 totals 13 residues. V lost 4 bases to trimming and J lost 2 bases, with 9 bases between them. Germline V gives CDR1 SNHLY, CDR2 FYNNEI. The CDR3 region is CASSVGLTYEQYF. CDR3 DNA: TGTGCCAGCAGTGTGGGTTTGACCTACGAGCAGTACTTC.

This clonotype has just a few counts. The genes are TRBV15 and TRBJ1-2; D is uncertain. Looked up from germline, CDR1 is LNHNV and CDR2 is YYDKDF (reference sequence). The CDR3 runs to 13 residues. Trimming removed 4 bases from V and 3 bases from J, with 9 bases in between. Written as DNA, the CDR3 is TGTGCCACCAGCACCAGTAGGCACTATGGCTACACCTTC. Amino acid sequence: CATSTSRHYGYTF. Full variable domain (rest looked up from reference TRBV15 and TRBJ1-2): DAMVIQNPRYQVTQFGKPVTLSCSQTLNHNVMYWYQQKSSQAPKLLFHYYDKDFNNEADTPDNFQSRRPNTSFCFLDIRSPGLGDTAMYLCATSTSRHYGYTFGSGTRLTVV.

This clonotype appeared a few times. The J gene is TRBJ2-1, the V gene TRBV5-1, with 9 positions matching TRBD2. The CDR3 runs to 15 residues. Germline CDR1 reads SGHRS; CDR2 reads YFSETQ. V dropped 7 bases and J dropped 1; count of bases not matched to a gene: 6. CDR3 loop: CASRMAGGSYNEQFF. The CDR3 region has the DNA TGCGCCAGCCGTATGGCGGGAGGGTCCTACAATGAGCAGTTCTTC.

This clonotype has a handful of counts. J is TRBJ2-7 and V is TRBV20-1, with D perhaps being TRBD1 or TRBD2 (5 bases each). Germline lookup yields CDR1 DFQATT and CDR2 SNEGSKA (reference sequence). V lost 3 bases and J 2 bases, leaving 11 bases between the germline ends. This CDR3 region has 13 residues. In nucleotides, the CDR3 is TGCAGTGCTAGGGGACCCAGAACCTACGAGCAGTACTTC. Translating it yields CSARGPRTYEQYF.

This clonotype was observed a few times. The V call is TRBV6-5, the J call TRBJ2-2; the D is unclear. V was cut by 3 bases and J by 7 bases, with 6 bases left in between. CDR1 and CDR2 (germline): MNHEY, SVGAGI. The CDR3 length is 12 residues. The CDR3 coding sequence is TGTGCCAGCAGTTATCGCCTCGGGGAGCTGTTTTTT. It encodes CASSYRLGELFF.